The rows below give T cell receptor beta chains drawn from one sample of a study of blood T cell repertoires in COVID-19. The assay was immunoSEQ multiplex PCR, and TCRdb's table has in-frame clones only and misses some. The sample lists approximately 230,000 clones, approximately 84% seen once, with 15% in the top ten. Material: PBMCs or T cells enriched from blood (not recorded which). These receptors were taken from a man aged 40-50 years who had recovered from COVID-19. The CDR3 runs from the conserved cysteine through the conserved F or W. The D gene is left open where the match is weak. Size tells how often a clone was seen (once, few, many) or the class of an expanded clone, and some rows leave it out.

>NA|TRBJ2-1|TRBV2|NA
CASSEETSYNEQFF
TGTGCCAGCAGTGAAGAAACTTCCTACAATGAGCAGTTCTTC
>NA|TRBJ2-5|TRBV7-2|NA
CASSLAFRVGIEETQYF
TGTGCCAGCAGCTTAGCGTTCAGGGTGGGAATTGAAGAGACCCAGTACTTC
>TRBD2|TRBJ2-7|TRBV15|NA
CATSRGEWRGVQYF
TGTGCCACCAGCAGAGGCGAGTGGCGGGGGGTGCAGTACTTC
>TRBD2|TRBJ2-1|TRBV2|NA
CASMGGSEQFF
TGTGCCAGCATGGGCGGGAGCGAGCAGTTCTTC
>NA|TRBJ1-5|TRBV29-1|NA
CSVNQGFNQPQHF
TGCAGCGTCAACCAGGGGTTCAATCAGCCCCAGCATTTT
>NA|TRBJ2-3|TRBV28|NA
CASSPGGAYTDTQYF
TGTGCCAGCAGCCCTGGAGGGGCCTACACAGATACGCAGTATTTT
>NA|TRBJ1-4|TRBV4-3|NA
CASSQVGTEKLFF
TGCGCCAGCAGCCAAGTTGGCACTGAAAAACTGTTTTTT
>NA|TRBJ2-5|TRBV28|NA
CAIGETLESGETQYF
TGTGCCATCGGGGAGACTCTTGAATCAGGAGAGACCCAGTACTTC
>TRBD2|TRBJ2-5|TRBV9|NA
CASSVGVGGYQETQYF
TGTGCCAGCAGCGTAGGGGTCGGGGGGTACCAAGAGACCCAGTACTTC
>TRBD1|TRBJ1-6|TRBV18|NA
CASSQGQEYSPLHF
TGTGCCAGCTCACAGGGACAGGAGTATTCACCCCTCCACTTT
>TRBD2|TRBJ2-7|TRBV7-8|NA
CASSSLGGAGVGEQYF
TGTGCCAGCAGCTCTCTCGGGGGGGCGGGAGTCGGAGAGCAGTACTTC
>NA|TRBJ1-5|TRBV24-1|NA
CATGQPVGPQHF
TGTGCCACTGGACAGCCGGTCGGGCCCCAGCATTTT
>TRBD2|TRBJ2-7|TRBV5-4|NA
CASGRREAGEQYF
TGTGCCAGCGGTCGCCGGGAGGCTGGCGAGCAGTACTTC
>NA|TRBJ2-2|TRBV2|few
CASRYTTTGELFF
TGTGCCAGCAGGTACACCACCACCGGGGAGCTGTTTTTT
>NA|TRBJ2-2|TRBV11-3|NA
CASSREGGIYTGELFF
TGTGCCAGCAGCCGCGAGGGGGGGATTTACACCGGGGAGCTGTTTTTT
>NA|TRBJ2-5|TRBV21-1|NA
CASSRAGRAYQETQYF
TGTGCCAGCAGCAGGGCAGGGCGTGCGTACCAAGAGACCCAGTACTTC
>NA|TRBJ2-5|TRBV18|NA
CASSPGQFLQETQYF
TGTGCCAGCTCACCAGGACAGTTCTTACAAGAGACCCAGTACTTC